This T cell receptor beta chain was identified during a study of graft-versus-host responses after intestinal transplantation. Points on this clone: Its antigen remains unidentified.

Study-wide points: Some GvH clones appeared in ileal mucosa or blood before recipient bone marrow.

The germline CDR1 and CDR2 sequences are SEHNR and FQNEAQ (reference sequence). V was trimmed by 5 bases and J by 6 bases, leaving 14 bases between them. The CDR3 is 13 residues long. Only in-frame clones appear in the TCRdb table, and some are missing; sequencing was by immunoSEQ multiplex PCR. The data show around 110,000 clones, 90% to 95% seen once. Material: unstimulated CD8+ T cells sorted from spleen or lymph node cells, obtained before transplant. This chain uses TRBV7-9 with TRBJ2-7; D unclear. The receptor was derived from a human donor who was the organ donor for an intestinal transplant. The CDR3 DNA is TGTGCCAGCAGCCTAATACAGCTGGCCGAGCAGTACTTC. Its translation is CASSLIQLAEQYF.